A single sample gave rise to the 3 T cell receptor beta chains below, sequenced in a study of T cell changes during pregnancy in multiple sclerosis. Clones were read by immunoSEQ multiplex PCR, and TCRdb kept only the in-frame ones, dropping some. The sample yields 25,000 to 35,000 clones, roughly nine tenths seen once. The sequencing here drew on peripheral blood, taken in the first trimester of pregnancy. These receptors all stem from a female donor in good health, enrolled as a control in a pregnancy study.

The chain is built from TRBV5-1 and TRBJ1-5; 8 nucleotides align to TRBD1. The germline CDR1 and CDR2 sequences are SGHRS and YFSETQ. The CDR3 contains 13 residues. Germline trimming cut 5 bases from V and 6 bases from J; bases unmatched to any gene: 4. The CDR3 region has the DNA TGCGCCAGCAGTGCAGGGGGCCGTCAGCCCCAGCATTTT. Its translation is CASSAGGRQPQHF.

This sequence joins TRBV5-6 and TRBJ2-5, with 8 bases lining up with TRBD2. The J segment lost 4 bases and the V segment lost 6 bases, leaving 11 bases of the junction unmatched. Germline loops: CDR1 SGHDT, CDR2 YYEEEE. This CDR3 comprises 15 residues. CDR3 sequence reads: CASNPRGGRRETQYF. In DNA form, the CDR3 reads TGTGCCAGCAACCCCCGGGGGGGCCGAAGAGAGACCCAGTACTTC.

J is TRBJ1-5 and V is TRBV10-2; D gene uncertain. V lost 0 bases, J lost 2 bases, and 11 bases lay in between. Per the germline V gene, CDR1 is WSHSY and CDR2 is SAAADI. The CDR3 is made up of 16 amino acids. DNA of the CDR3: TGCGCCAGCAGTGAGTCGTCAGGCGGGGGCAATCAGCCCCAGCATTTT. It translates to CASSESSGGGNQPQHF.